Listed here are 15 T cell receptor beta chains from one sample, sequenced in a study of patients and donors after allogeneic stem cell transplantation. TCRdb re-derived calls from the RT-PCR reads in MiXCR, one entry per CDR3 protein. The sample includes 150,000 or so distinct CDR3 sequences, about a quarter of them seen just once. Sequences were obtained from blood, either unsorted or a sorted T cell fraction (not recorded which). The receptors here all came from a human donor who was either an allogeneic HSCT recipient or a stem cell or donor lymphocyte infusion donor (not recorded which). It is not recorded whose cells these are; they may come from a transplant donor.

This clonotype was detected only a few times. The V call is TRBV6-2 or TRBV6-3, the J call TRBJ2-7; D unclear. CDR3 length: 13 residues. From germline, CDR1 is MNHEY and CDR2 SVGEGT. V was trimmed by 6 bases and J by 3 bases, leaving 12 bases between them. In DNA, the CDR3 is TGTGCCAGCAGCCAGGCGGTGTACTACGAGCAGTACTTC. This sequence encodes CASSQAVYYEQYF.

J is TRBJ2-1 and V is TRBV25-1; D is unclear. Looked up from germline, CDR1 is MGHDK and CDR2 is SYGVNS. The CDR3 is 10 amino acids. V gave up 4 bases and J gave up 9 bases, with 4 bases separating them. The CDR3 nucleotides are TGTGCCAGCAGTGCGGGTGAGCAGTTCTTC. Translating gives CASSAGEQFF.

V is TRBV12-3 or TRBV12-4 and J is TRBJ1-2, with unresolved D. Trimming left V 5 bases short and J 10 bases short, with 17 bases between. The CDR3 sequence is 13 residues long. The CDR3 DNA follows: TGTGCCAGCAGTCATACCGGGCCGAAGACCTACACCTTC. Residues: CASSHTGPKTYTF.

The chain uses TRBV25-1 and TRBJ1-5; 12 nucleotides agree with TRBD1. The germline CDR1 and CDR2 sequences are MGHDK and SYGVNS. The CDR3 covers 18 residues. V trimming: 3 bases; J trimming: 4 bases; junction bases outside the gene matches: 10. The CDR3 sequence: CASSDHGDRGLANQPQHF. The CDR3 DNA follows: TGTGCCAGCAGTGACCACGGGGACAGGGGGCTTGCGAATCAGCCCCAGCATTTT.

This rearrangement joins TRBV15 to TRBJ1-5; no definite D call. Per the germline V gene, CDR1 is LNHNV and CDR2 is YYDKDF (reference sequence). CDR3 length: 15 residues. Trimming took off 0 bases at V and 10 bases at J, with 16 bases between the two ends. CDR3 region: CATSRDRTASFPQHF. For the CDR3, the DNA is TGTGCCACCAGCAGAGATAGGACTGCGAGTTTTCCCCAGCATTTT. Looking up the rest from reference TRBV15 and TRBJ1-5 gives the full variable domain: DAMVIQNPRYQVTQFGKPVTLSCSQTLNHNVMYWYQQKSSQAPKLLFHYYDKDFNNEADTPDNFQSRRPNTSFCFLDIRSPGLGDTAMYLCATSRDRTASFPQHFGDGTRLSIL.

The CDR3: CASSQDRAPATQFF. The DNA for the CDR3 is TGCGCCAGCAGCCAAGATAGGGCGCCTGCGACGCAGTTCTTC. This chain links TRBV4-1 with TRBJ2-1; D uncertain. This CDR3 has 14 residues. Trimming took 0 bases from V and 12 from J, leaving 15 bases between them. Per germline, CDR1 MGHRA and CDR2 YSYEKL.

This clonotype was counted a few times. The rearrangement uses TRBV5-1 and TRBJ2-5; 7 bases agree with TRBD1. V shed 1 base and J 5 bases; nucleotides not matched to a gene: 8. This CDR3 is built from 15 residues. Germline assignment: CDR1 SGHRS and CDR2 YFSETQ. The CDR3 DNA is TGCGCCAGCAGCTTGTCTGGGACAGCACACGAGACCCAGTACTTC. Encoded protein: CASSLSGTAHETQYF.

This sequence joins TRBV7-3 and TRBJ2-2, with 7 bases identical to TRBD1. CDR3 size: 13 residues. Germline V gene data show CDR1 as SGHTA and CDR2 as FQGTGA. Unmatched junction bases numbered 1, after V lost 9 bases and J lost 0 bases. The CDR3 DNA follows: TGTGCCAGTGGACAGGCGAACACCGGGGAGCTGTTTTTT. It encodes CASGQANTGELFF.

The chain recombines TRBV20-1 with TRBJ1-4; D is unclear. The V and J ends lost 3 bases and 0 bases respectively, with 8 bases between them. In germline, CDR1 is DFQATT, CDR2 SNEGSKA (reference sequence). There are 14 residues in the CDR3. The CDR3 reads CSARAHATNEKLFF. Written as DNA, the CDR3 is TGCAGTGCTAGGGCACACGCAACTAATGAAAAACTGTTTTTT.

This clonotype turned up a few times. The chain recombines TRBV28 with TRBJ1-5; TRBD1 might be the D (5 bases). Trimming removed 8 bases from V and 6 bases from J, with 20 bases in between. In germline, CDR1 is MDHEN, CDR2 SYDVKM. CDR3 length: 15 amino acids. DNA of the CDR3: TGTGCCAGCGCGCTTTTGGGCAGGGTGGTTCAGCCCCAGCATTTT. It codes for CASALLGRVVQPQHF. Full variable domain (missing parts from reference TRBV28 and TRBJ1-5): DVKVTQSSRYLVKRTGEKVFLECVQDMDHENMFWYRQDPGLGLRLIYFSYDVKMKEKGDIPEGYSVSREKKERFSLILESASTNQTSMYLCASALLGRVVQPQHFGDGTRLSIL.

This clonotype was counted a few times. The chain is built from TRBV20-1 and TRBJ1-1; no firm D call. CDR1 and CDR2 (germline): DFQATT, SNEGSKA (reference sequence). With 3 bases removed from V and 6 bases from J, the gap between germline ends came to 5 bases. The CDR3 is made up of 10 amino acids. CDR3: CSASISEAFF. The CDR3 DNA follows: TGCAGTGCTAGTATCTCTGAAGCTTTCTTT.

In its sample, this clonotype was seen a few times. The rearrangement joins TRBV20-1 to TRBJ2-7; TRBD2 agrees at 14 bases. The J segment lost 4 bases and the V segment lost 5 bases, leaving 1 base of the junction unmatched. Germline V gives CDR1 DFQATT, CDR2 SNEGSKA (reference sequence). CDR3 size: 13 residues. This CDR3 reads CSAGLAGGYEQYF. As DNA, the CDR3 is TGCAGTGCTGGACTAGCGGGAGGATACGAGCAGTACTTC.

The V gene is TRBV4-1, the J gene TRBJ1-1; 8 positions match TRBD1. The CDR3 is 16 residues long. In germline, CDR1 is MGHRA, CDR2 YSYEKL. With V trimmed by 1 base and J by 0 bases, 4 bases remained unmatched. The CDR3 loop reads CASSQASGGLNTEAFF. CDR3 sequence (DNA): TGCGCCAGCAGCCAAGCGTCAGGGGGCTTGAACACTGAAGCTTTCTTT.

The V call is TRBV28, the J call TRBJ2-1; 7 bases fit TRBD1. This CDR3 has 15 residues. The J segment lost 5 bases and the V segment lost 3 bases, leaving 7 bases of the junction unmatched. From germline, CDR1 is MDHEN and CDR2 SYDVKM. In nucleotides, the CDR3 is TGTGCCAGCAGTTTTACCCCGGGACAGAACAATGAGCAGTTCTTC. This codes for CASSFTPGQNNEQFF.

This clonotype was seen many times. V is TRBV12-3 or TRBV12-4 and J is TRBJ2-1; D may correspond to TRBD1 or TRBD2 (6 bases each). V lost 1 base to trimming and J lost 8 bases, with 18 bases between them. This CDR3 comprises 16 residues. The CDR3 sequence is CASSLEGGGLNHEQFF. The CDR3 nucleotides read TGTGCCAGCAGTTTAGAGGGGGGAGGCCTGAACCATGAGCAGTTCTTC.